Listed below are T cell receptor beta chains from one sample, sequenced in a study of blood T cell repertoires in COVID-19. TCRdb keeps only in-frame clones here, not all; method: immunoSEQ multiplex PCR. The sample comprises around 120,000 clones, approximately 82% of which are singletons, and over 6% rests with the top ten. The specimen was peripheral blood. The receptors stem from a man aged 65-85 years with active or convalescent COVID-19. CDR3s include the opening cysteine and the closing phenylalanine or tryptophan. The order of the fields is D gene, J gene, clone size, V gene, CDR3 DNA, CDR3 protein. A D gene is named only where the DNA matches it firmly. Clone size is given for some rows only: seen once, a few or many times, or a class if the clone is expanded.

>.|TRBJ2-5|.|TRBV11-3
TGTGCCAGCAGCAAATACGGGACTCCTGAGACCCAGTACTTC
CASSKYGTPETQYF
>.|TRBJ2-1|.|TRBV6-6
TGTGCCAGCAGCCCGGAGAGACCTTACAATGAGCAGTTCTTC
CASSPERPYNEQFF
>TRBD1|TRBJ2-1|.|TRBV4-1
TGCGCCAGCAGCCAAGATGCGGGACAGGGGATCAATGAGCAGTTCTTC
CASSQDAGQGINEQFF
>.|TRBJ1-6|.|TRBV6-5
TGTGCCAGCGCTACCTCGTATAATTCACCCCTCCACTTT
CASATSYNSPLHF
>.|TRBJ1-1|.|TRBV11-3
TGTGCCAGCAGCCACCGCGATCTTGAAGCTTTCTTT
CASSHRDLEAFF
>TRBD1|TRBJ1-2|.|TRBV18
TGTGCCAGCTCACCGCGAGGACAGGGGAACAATGGCTACACCTTC
CASSPRGQGNNGYTF
>TRBD2|TRBJ2-1|once|TRBV11-3
TGTGCCAGCAGCTTACGTCGGGGGGGCTCTCAGTCCTACAATGAGCAGTTCTTC
CASSLRRGGSQSYNEQFF
>.|TRBJ2-1|.|TRBV11-2
TGTGCCAGCAGCCCCCGATCGTTAGGGGCCAATGAGCAGTTCTTC
CASSPRSLGANEQFF
>.|TRBJ1-2|.|TRBV18
TGTGCCAGCTCGCCCGACAGGTCCTATGGCTACACCTTC
CASSPDRSYGYTF
>.|TRBJ2-1|.|TRBV28
TGTGCCAGCAGCCCCCCTCACTCCTTCTCCTACAATGAGCAGTTCTTC
CASSPPHSFSYNEQFF
>TRBD1|TRBJ2-5|once|TRBV7-7
TGTGCTAGCAGCTTAGGGGGGACAGGTCGTGGGGAGACCCAGTACTTC
CASSLGGTGRGETQYF
>.|TRBJ2-7|few|TRBV7-2
TGTGCCAGCAGCTTCCAGGGGACAACCAACTACGAGCAGTACTTC
CASSFQGTTNYEQYF
>TRBD1|TRBJ2-7|.|TRBV7-6
TGTGCCAGCAGCTCGCAGGGGGCCAACGAGCAGTACTTC
CASSSQGANEQYF
>.|TRBJ2-2|few|TRBV18
TGTGCCAGCTCAAAACTGGAGCTTGGCGGGGAGCTGTTTTTT
CASSKLELGGELFF